This T cell receptor (beta chain) was sequenced for a study of blood T cell repertoires in COVID-19. TCRdb's copy holds only in-frame clones and misses some; the assay was immunoSEQ multiplex PCR. The sample has 400,000 to 500,000 clones, roughly 90% seen once. The length of the CDR3 is 17 residues. The germline V gene has CDR1 PRHDT and CDR2 FYEKMQ (reference sequence). The J segment lost 8 bases and the V segment lost 1 base, leaving 16 bases of the junction unmatched. The clonotype originates from a woman aged 40 to 50 who had recovered from COVID-19. This chain links TRBV13 with TRBJ1-1; 7 bases fit TRBD1. The sequenced sample consisted of PBMCs or T cells enriched from blood (not recorded which). The CDR3 is CASSLVPLGTAGMEAFF. The CDR3 DNA is TGTGCCAGCAGCTTAGTTCCCTTAGGGACAGCCGGAATGGAAGCTTTCTTT.